This is a list of T cell receptor beta chains from one sample in a study of T cell repertoires in cytomegalovirus infection. The antigens for these receptors are not known. TCRdb re-called the reads with MiXCR, one entry per CDR3 protein. The table lists about a million distinct CDR3 sequences, about 33% of them singletons, with around an eighth in the top ten. Sequences were derived from cultured CD8+ T cells from PBMCs, sampled from culture after CMV antigen stimulation. These receptors were taken from a human donor in good health (CMV status not recorded). Some clones in this sample may be carry-over from other donors' samples. Both conserved end residues are part of each CDR3. The D gene is left open where the match is weak. Size tells how often a clone was seen (once, few, many) or the class of an expanded clone, and some rows leave it out.

clone_size: many
j_call: TRBJ2-5
d_call: -
v_call: TRBV7-2
cdr3_aa: CASSASDRDFWETQYF
cdr3_nt: TGTGCCAGCAGCGCCAGCGACAGGGACTTTTGGGAGACCCAGTACTTC

clone_size: many
j_call: TRBJ2-1
d_call: -
v_call: TRBV7-2
cdr3_aa: CASSEDSVGDNEQFF
cdr3_nt: TGTGCCAGCAGCGAGGACAGCGTTGGGGACAATGAGCAGTTCTTC

clone_size: -
j_call: TRBJ2-7
d_call: -
v_call: TRBV13
cdr3_aa: CASSSPDISYEQYF
cdr3_nt: TGTGCCAGCAGTTCTCCCGACATAAGCTACGAGCAGTACTTC

clone_size: few
j_call: TRBJ1-2
d_call: -
v_call: TRBV7-4
cdr3_aa: CASSFPGEEANYGYTF
cdr3_nt: TGTGCCAGCAGCTTCCCCGGAGAGGAAGCTAACTATGGCTACACCTTC

clone_size: few
j_call: TRBJ2-3
d_call: TRBD2
v_call: TRBV27
cdr3_aa: CASSSPSGGRADTQYF
cdr3_nt: TGTGCCAGCAGTTCCCCTAGCGGGGGGCGCGCAGATACGCAGTATTTT

clone_size: once
j_call: TRBJ1-5
d_call: TRBD1
v_call: TRBV2
cdr3_aa: CASGVDRESVDQPQHF
cdr3_nt: TGTGCCAGCGGGGTGGACAGGGAAAGCGTTGATCAGCCCCAGCATTTT

clone_size: few
j_call: TRBJ2-7
d_call: TRBD1
v_call: TRBV7-9
cdr3_aa: CASSPWQGAQEQYF
cdr3_nt: TGTGCCAGCAGCCCTTGGCAGGGGGCGCAGGAGCAGTACTTC

clone_size: -
j_call: TRBJ2-3
d_call: TRBD2
v_call: TRBV6-5
cdr3_aa: CASSYSNSGGNTQYF
cdr3_nt: TGTGCCAGCAGTTACTCGAACAGCGGGGGTAATACGCAGTATTTT

clone_size: -
j_call: TRBJ2-2
d_call: -
v_call: TRBV6-5
cdr3_aa: CASSYNPNTGELFF
cdr3_nt: TGTGCCAGCAGTTATAATCCTAACACCGGGGAGCTGTTTTTT

clone_size: -
j_call: TRBJ1-6
d_call: -
v_call: TRBV7-9
cdr3_aa: CASSPGLRVVGNSPLHF
cdr3_nt: TGTGCCAGCAGCCCCGGACTCCGGGTCGTGGGGAATTCACCCCTCCACTTT

clone_size: few
j_call: TRBJ1-1
d_call: -
v_call: TRBV4-1
cdr3_aa: CASSRGLPNTEAFF
cdr3_nt: TGCGCCAGCAGCCGAGGACTCCCGAACACTGAAGCTTTCTTT

clone_size: -
j_call: TRBJ2-7
d_call: -
v_call: TRBV6-6
cdr3_aa: CASSLDWGKVAYEQYF
cdr3_nt: TGTGCCAGCAGTTTGGATTGGGGGAAGGTAGCCTACGAGCAGTACTTC

clone_size: -
j_call: TRBJ2-6
d_call: -
v_call: TRBV6-2/TRBV6-3
cdr3_aa: CASSYMRGRGSGANVLTF
cdr3_nt: TGTGCCAGCAGTTACATGCGGGGGCGCGGCTCTGGGGCCAACGTCCTGACTTTC

clone_size: few
j_call: TRBJ1-1
d_call: -
v_call: TRBV19
cdr3_aa: CASSIGTEYTEAFF
cdr3_nt: TGTGCCAGTAGTATCGGGACGGAGTATACTGAAGCTTTCTTT

clone_size: many
j_call: TRBJ1-4
d_call: -
v_call: TRBV7-9
cdr3_aa: CASSSFRDEEKLFF
cdr3_nt: TGTGCCAGCAGCTCCTTCAGGGATGAGGAAAAACTGTTTTTT

clone_size: few
j_call: TRBJ1-4
d_call: -
v_call: TRBV10-3
cdr3_aa: CAISEGRNEKLFF
cdr3_nt: TGTGCCATCAGTGAGGGGCGTAATGAAAAACTGTTTTTT

clone_size: -
j_call: TRBJ2-3
d_call: -
v_call: TRBV28
cdr3_aa: CASLTGTSTDTQYF
cdr3_nt: TGTGCCAGCCTAACAGGGACGTCCACAGATACGCAGTATTTT

clone_size: many
j_call: TRBJ2-3
d_call: -
v_call: TRBV7-8
cdr3_aa: CASSLLGGGSTDTQYF
cdr3_nt: TGTGCCAGCAGCTTATTAGGCGGGGGCAGCACAGATACGCAGTATTTT

clone_size: -
j_call: TRBJ2-7
d_call: TRBD2
v_call: TRBV4-1
cdr3_aa: CASSQERASGGSYEQYF
cdr3_nt: TGCGCCAGCAGCCAAGAAAGAGCTAGCGGGGGCTCCTACGAGCAGTACTTC

clone_size: few
j_call: TRBJ1-5
d_call: -
v_call: TRBV5-1
cdr3_aa: CASSLGTLSNQPQHF
cdr3_nt: TGCGCCAGCAGCTTAGGGACATTGAGCAATCAGCCCCAGCATTTT

clone_size: -
j_call: TRBJ2-1
d_call: -
v_call: TRBV28
cdr3_aa: CASSLSDQRGNEQFF
cdr3_nt: TGTGCCAGCAGTTTATCAGACCAGCGCGGCAATGAGCAGTTCTTC

clone_size: -
j_call: TRBJ2-3
d_call: TRBD2
v_call: TRBV12-3/TRBV12-4
cdr3_aa: CASSLRGRHTDTQYF
cdr3_nt: TGTGCCAGCAGTTTGCGGGGGAGACACACAGATACGCAGTATTTT

clone_size: -
j_call: TRBJ1-1
d_call: TRBD1
v_call: TRBV2
cdr3_aa: CAIQDREAFF
cdr3_nt: TGTGCCATACAGGACAGGGAAGCTTTCTTT

clone_size: -
j_call: TRBJ2-1
d_call: TRBD2
v_call: TRBV15
cdr3_aa: CATSRSLGGGAPYNEQFF
cdr3_nt: TGTGCCACCAGCAGAAGTCTGGGCGGGGGGGCCCCGTACAATGAGCAGTTCTTC

clone_size: -
j_call: TRBJ1-5
d_call: -
v_call: TRBV5-1
cdr3_aa: CASLSTTTWTAVSNQPQHF
cdr3_nt: TGCGCCAGCCTCTCCACAACTACCTGGACAGCCGTTAGCAATCAGCCCCAGCATTTT

clone_size: -
j_call: TRBJ2-1
d_call: TRBD2
v_call: TRBV19
cdr3_aa: CASSMTPLAGGGEQFF
cdr3_nt: TGTGCCAGTAGTATGACCCCGCTAGCGGGGGGTGGTGAGCAGTTCTTC

clone_size: -
j_call: TRBJ2-1
d_call: -
v_call: TRBV19
cdr3_aa: CASSIRGPDDEQFF
cdr3_nt: TGTGCCAGTAGTATAAGGGGCCCGGACGATGAGCAGTTCTTC

clone_size: -
j_call: TRBJ2-3
d_call: -
v_call: TRBV2
cdr3_aa: CASPQVGRTSTDTQYF
cdr3_nt: TGTGCCAGCCCGCAAGTCGGACGGACTAGCACAGATACGCAGTATTTT

clone_size: many
j_call: TRBJ2-3
d_call: -
v_call: TRBV12-3/TRBV12-4
cdr3_aa: CASTSGPAPDTQYF
cdr3_nt: TGTGCCAGCACCTCGGGACCTGCGCCGGATACGCAGTATTTT

clone_size: -
j_call: TRBJ2-1
d_call: TRBD1
v_call: TRBV5-1
cdr3_aa: CASSIDRGHNEQFF
cdr3_nt: TGCGCCAGCAGCATTGACAGGGGGCACAATGAGCAGTTCTTC

clone_size: many
j_call: TRBJ1-1
d_call: -
v_call: TRBV4-1
cdr3_aa: CASSHLRFYNTEAFF
cdr3_nt: TGCGCCAGCAGCCACCTACGATTCTACAACACTGAAGCTTTCTTT

clone_size: few
j_call: TRBJ1-1
d_call: -
v_call: TRBV20-1
cdr3_aa: CSARVERGTEAFF
cdr3_nt: TGCAGTGCTAGAGTGGAGCGGGGGACTGAAGCTTTCTTT

clone_size: -
j_call: TRBJ1-3
d_call: -
v_call: TRBV10-3
cdr3_aa: CAILAGESGNTIYF
cdr3_nt: TGTGCCATTCTCGCCGGGGAATCTGGAAACACCATATATTTT

clone_size: few
j_call: TRBJ2-2
d_call: TRBD2
v_call: TRBV15
cdr3_aa: CATSRDLSGVDTGELFF
cdr3_nt: TGTGCCACCAGCAGAGATCTCAGCGGGGTCGACACCGGGGAGCTGTTTTTT